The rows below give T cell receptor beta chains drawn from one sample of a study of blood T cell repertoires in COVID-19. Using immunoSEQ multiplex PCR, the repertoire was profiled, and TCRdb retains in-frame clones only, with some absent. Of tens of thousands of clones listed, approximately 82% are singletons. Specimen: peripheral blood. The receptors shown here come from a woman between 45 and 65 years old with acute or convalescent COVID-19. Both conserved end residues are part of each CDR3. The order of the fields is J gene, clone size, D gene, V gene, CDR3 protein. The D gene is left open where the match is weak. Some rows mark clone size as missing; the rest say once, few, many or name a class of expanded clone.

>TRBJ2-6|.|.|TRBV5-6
CASSQARGRLLSGANVLTF
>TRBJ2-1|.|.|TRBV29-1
CSVEDRKAPNEQFF
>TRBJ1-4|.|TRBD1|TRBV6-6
CASSYFGTGSEKLFF
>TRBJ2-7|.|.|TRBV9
CASSPEIGRGEQYF
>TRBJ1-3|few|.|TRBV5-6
CASSLDTPQTGNTIYF
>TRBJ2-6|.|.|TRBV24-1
CATSDRRDPGANVLTF
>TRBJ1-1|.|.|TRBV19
CATLDGSVNTEAFF
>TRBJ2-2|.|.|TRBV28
CASSTSTGELFF
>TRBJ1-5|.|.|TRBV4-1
CASSQAGLSNQPQHF
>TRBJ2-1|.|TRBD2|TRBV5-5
CASSFRLAGGFDEQFF
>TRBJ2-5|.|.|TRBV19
CASSSGTALETQYF
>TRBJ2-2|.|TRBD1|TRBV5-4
CASSSRQGLTGELFF
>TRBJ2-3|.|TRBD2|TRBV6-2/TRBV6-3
CASSFRTSGDRTDTQYF
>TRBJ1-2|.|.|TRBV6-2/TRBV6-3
CASSDRSNYGYTF
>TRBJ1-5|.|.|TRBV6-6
CASSTSGGSSQPQHF
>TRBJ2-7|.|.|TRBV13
CASSQGWAYEQYF
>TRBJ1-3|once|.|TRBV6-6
CASSYSESSGNTIYF
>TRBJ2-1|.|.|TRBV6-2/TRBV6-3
CASSNTGISYNEQFF